This is a list of T cell receptor beta chains from one sample in a study of T cell repertoires in cytomegalovirus infection. MiXCR, run by TCRdb on the reads, gives a single entry per CDR3 protein. The sample records about 920,000 distinct CDR3 sequences, around a third being singletons. The antigens of these receptors remain unknown. Specimen: cultured CD8+ T cells from PBMCs, collected from culture after CMV antigen stimulation. These receptors all come from a human donor in good health (CMV status not recorded). Some clones in this sample may be carry-over from other donors' samples. CDR3s include the opening cysteine and the closing phenylalanine or tryptophan. A D gene is named only where the DNA matches it firmly. Some rows mark clone size as missing; the rest say once, few, many or name a class of expanded clone.

CASSPSGPGSYEQYF | TGTGCCAGCAGTCCTAGCGGGCCAGGGAGCTACGAGCAGTACTTC | TRBD2 | TRBV27 | few | TRBJ2-7
CASSLGQPNTGELFF | TGTGCCAGCAGCTTAGGACAGCCGAACACCGGGGAGCTGTTTTTT | NA | TRBV7-2 | many | TRBJ2-2
CAISVGQNNEQFF | TGTGCCATCAGTGTAGGTCAGAATAATGAGCAGTTCTTC | NA | TRBV10-3 | NA | TRBJ2-1
CATGTGRVNTEAFF | TGTGCCACCGGGACAGGGAGAGTGAACACTGAAGCTTTCTTT | TRBD1 | TRBV6-2/TRBV6-3 | NA | TRBJ1-1
CASSPGGAEDTQYF | TGTGCCAGCAGCCCTGGGGGGGCAGAAGATACGCAGTATTTT | NA | TRBV7-9 | few | TRBJ2-3
CSARGDRGPQETQYF | TGCAGTGCTAGGGGGGACAGGGGGCCACAAGAGACCCAGTACTTC | TRBD1 | TRBV20-1 | NA | TRBJ2-5
CSVDGTGWDYGYTF | TGCAGCGTCGACGGGACAGGGTGGGACTATGGCTACACCTTC | TRBD1 | TRBV29-1 | NA | TRBJ1-2
CASSLTFRQGGQPQHF | TGTGCCAGCAGCTTAACGTTTAGACAGGGAGGTCAGCCCCAGCATTTT | TRBD1 | TRBV11-2 | many | TRBJ1-5
CASTGTSFWPKNIQYF | TGTGCCAGTACGGGGACTAGCTTCTGGCCCAAAAACATTCAGTACTTC | TRBD2 | TRBV19 | NA | TRBJ2-4
CATSRVPRGPTHHEQYF | TGTGCCACCAGCAGAGTCCCGAGGGGACCGACCCACCACGAGCAGTACTTC | NA | TRBV15 | NA | TRBJ2-7
CASSLSRGYPEQFF | TGTGCCAGCAGTTTATCGAGAGGGTATCCTGAGCAGTTCTTC | NA | TRBV27 | NA | TRBJ2-1
CASSWELRGPPMEAFF | TGTGCCAGCAGCTGGGAGCTCAGGGGACCCCCGATGGAAGCTTTCTTT | NA | TRBV7-2 | many | TRBJ1-1
CASSLPLTGTGSTDTQYF | TGTGCCAGCAGCTTACCCTTGACCGGGACAGGGAGCACAGATACGCAGTATTTT | TRBD1 | TRBV7-9 | few | TRBJ2-3
CASSYTLAGGISPYNEQFF | TGTGCCAGCAGCTATACACTAGCGGGGGGGATCAGTCCCTACAATGAGCAGTTCTTC | TRBD2 | TRBV7-8 | NA | TRBJ2-1
CASSPGRSGQGLNGYTF | TGTGCCAGCAGCCCAGGGCGTTCGGGACAGGGTTTGAATGGCTACACCTTC | TRBD1 | TRBV13 | NA | TRBJ1-2
CASSYGGGPTGELFF | TGTGCCAGCAGTTACGGCGGGGGACCGACCGGGGAGCTGTTTTTT | TRBD2 | TRBV6-5 | NA | TRBJ2-2
CSARDLKGRLNTEAFF | TGCAGTGCTAGAGACTTGAAGGGGCGTCTGAACACTGAAGCTTTCTTT | NA | TRBV20-1 | NA | TRBJ1-1